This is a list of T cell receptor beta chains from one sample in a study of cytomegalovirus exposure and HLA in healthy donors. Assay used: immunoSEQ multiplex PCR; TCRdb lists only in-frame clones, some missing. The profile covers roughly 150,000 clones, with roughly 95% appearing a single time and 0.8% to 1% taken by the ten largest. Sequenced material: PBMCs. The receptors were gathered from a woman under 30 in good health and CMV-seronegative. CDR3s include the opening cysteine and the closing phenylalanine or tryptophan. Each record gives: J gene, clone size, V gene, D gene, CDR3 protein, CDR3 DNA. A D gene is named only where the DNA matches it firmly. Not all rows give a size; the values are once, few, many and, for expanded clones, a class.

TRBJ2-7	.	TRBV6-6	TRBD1	CASSFLDRGQNEQYF	TGTGCCAGCAGTTTCCTCGACAGGGGGCAAAACGAGCAGTACTTC
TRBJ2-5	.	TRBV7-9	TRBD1	CASSRFGTDQETQYF	TGTGCCAGCAGTCGATTCGGGACAGATCAAGAGACCCAGTACTTC
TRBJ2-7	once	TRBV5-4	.	CASSLGGGTYEQYF	TGTGCCAGCAGCTTGGGAGGGGGAACCTACGAGCAGTACTTC
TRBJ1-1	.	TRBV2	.	CATKTGNTEAFF	TGTGCCACCAAGACTGGGAACACTGAAGCTTTCTTT
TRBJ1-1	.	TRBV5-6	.	CASSSVRNTEAFF	TGTGCCAGCAGCTCCGTCAGGAACACTGAAGCTTTCTTT
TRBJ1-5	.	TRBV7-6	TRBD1	CASSKGQGNQPQHF	TGTGCCAGCAGCAAAGGACAGGGCAATCAGCCCCAGCATTTT
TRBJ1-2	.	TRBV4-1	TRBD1	CASSQVGQGDGYTF	TGCGCCAGCAGCCAAGTGGGACAGGGGGATGGCTACACCTTC
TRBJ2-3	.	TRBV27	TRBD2	CASSLKWGEGITDTQYF	TGTGCCAGCAGTTTAAAATGGGGGGAGGGGATAACAGATACGCAGTATTTT
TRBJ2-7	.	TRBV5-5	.	CASSLVFWGVRIDEQYF	TGTGCCAGCAGCTTGGTATTTTGGGGCGTTCGTATCGACGAGCAGTACTTC
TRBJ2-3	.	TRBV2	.	CASTSGTFSFTQYF	TGTGCCAGCACTTCCGGGACTTTCAGCTTTACGCAGTATTTT
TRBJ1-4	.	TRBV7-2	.	CASSSRYVGVKPNEKLFF	TGTGCCAGCAGCTCCCGTTACGTCGGGGTGAAACCTAATGAAAAACTGTTTTTT
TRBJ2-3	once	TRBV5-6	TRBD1	CASSLSGTGLNTQYF	TGTGCCAGCAGCTTATCCGGGACAGGGTTGAATACGCAGTATTTT
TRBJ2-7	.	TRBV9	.	CASSVVADSYEQYF	TGTGCCAGCAGCGTAGTAGCAGATAGCTACGAGCAGTACTTC
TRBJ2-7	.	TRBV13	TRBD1	CASSKTGSEQYF	TGTGCCAGCAGCAAGACAGGGTCCGAGCAGTACTTC
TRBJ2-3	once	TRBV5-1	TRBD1	CASSLKRGGALDTQYF	TGCGCCAGCAGCTTGAAAAGAGGGGGCGCGTTAGATACGCAGTATTTT
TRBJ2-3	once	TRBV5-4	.	CASSLERGTDTQYF	TGTGCCAGCAGCTTGGAAAGGGGAACAGATACGCAGTATTTT
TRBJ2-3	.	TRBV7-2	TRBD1	CASSTPGQGPSDTQYF	TGTGCCAGCAGCACACCGGGACAGGGTCCCTCAGATACGCAGTATTTT
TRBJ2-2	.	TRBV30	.	CAWNRDTGELFF	TGTGCCTGGAACAGGGACACCGGGGAGCTGTTTTTT
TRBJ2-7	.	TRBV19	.	CASSPQGEGSYEQYF	TGTGCCAGTAGTCCACAGGGAGAAGGATCCTACGAGCAGTACTTC
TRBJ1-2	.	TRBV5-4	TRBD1	CASSLAATGEGYTF	TGTGCCAGCAGCTTGGCCGCGACAGGGGAGGGCTACACCTTC
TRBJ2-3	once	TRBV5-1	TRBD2	CASSRGGTTTLTGTDTQYF	TGCGCCAGCAGCCGGGGGGGAACCACTACCCTCACGGGCACAGATACGCAGTATTTT
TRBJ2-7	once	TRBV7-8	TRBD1	CASSLGLQGEVSYEQYF	TGTGCCAGCAGCTTAGGGCTACAGGGGGAAGTCTCCTACGAGCAGTACTTC
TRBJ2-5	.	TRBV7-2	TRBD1	CASSLDRTGRETQYF	TGTGCCAGCAGCTTAGACCGGACAGGGAGGGAGACCCAGTACTTC
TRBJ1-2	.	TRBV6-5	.	CASSKQGLGGYTF	TGTGCCAGCAGTAAGCAGGGGCTGGGTGGCTACACCTTC
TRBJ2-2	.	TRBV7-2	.	CASTLGRTGELFF	TGTGCCAGCACCTTAGGGAGAACCGGGGAGCTGTTTTTT
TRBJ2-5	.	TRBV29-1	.	CSVNDGEETQYF	TGCAGCGTAAACGACGGGGAAGAGACCCAGTACTTC
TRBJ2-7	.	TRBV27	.	CASSAINNYEQYF	TGTGCCAGCAGTGCCATAAACAACTACGAGCAGTACTTC
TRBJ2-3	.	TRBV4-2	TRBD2	CASSPTSGGAQDTQYF	TGTGCCAGCAGCCCGACTAGCGGGGGGGCACAAGATACGCAGTATTTT
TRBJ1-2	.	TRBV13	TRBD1	CASSQGGAVRGYTF	TGTGCCAGCAGCCAAGGGGGCGCGGTTCGTGGCTACACCTTC
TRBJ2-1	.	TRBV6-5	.	CASSYSPRGVYNEQFF	TGTGCCAGCAGTTACTCGCCCAGGGGAGTCTACAATGAGCAGTTCTTC
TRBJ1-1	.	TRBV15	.	CATSRTGVITEAFF	TGTGCCACCAGCAGAACCGGGGTCATCACTGAAGCTTTCTTT
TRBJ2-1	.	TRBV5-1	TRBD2	CASSLGLAGGRYNEQFF	TGCGCCAGCAGCTTGGGACTAGCGGGGGGGCGTTACAATGAGCAGTTCTTC
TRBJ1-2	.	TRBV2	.	CARTDSDVGYTF	TGTGCCAGGACGGACTCCGACGTTGGCTACACCTTC
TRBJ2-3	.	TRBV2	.	CASSVRGSQVNTQYF	TGTGCCAGCAGTGTTAGAGGGAGCCAGGTAAATACGCAGTATTTT
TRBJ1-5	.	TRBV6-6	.	CASSWGSDQPQHF	TGTGCCAGCAGTTGGGGCAGTGATCAGCCCCAGCATTTT
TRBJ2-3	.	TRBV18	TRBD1	CASSPGTGARTDTQYF	TGTGCCAGCTCACCAGGGACAGGGGCTCGCACAGATACGCAGTATTTT
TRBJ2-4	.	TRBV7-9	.	CASSLVPTGSSNIQYF	TGTGCCAGCAGCTTAGTCCCGACCGGGAGTTCCAACATTCAGTACTTC
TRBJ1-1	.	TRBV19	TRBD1	CASSNRGTEAFF	TGTGCCAGTAGTAACAGGGGGACTGAAGCTTTCTTT
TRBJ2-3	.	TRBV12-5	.	CASGLTLERDTQYF	TGTGCTAGTGGTTTGACGCTAGAGAGAGATACGCAGTATTTT
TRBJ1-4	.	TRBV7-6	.	CASTPNSSGNEKLFF	TGTGCCAGCACCCCGAACAGCTCTGGAAATGAAAAACTGTTTTTT
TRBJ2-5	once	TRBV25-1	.	CASSEWVGQETQYF	TGTGCCAGCAGTGAATGGGTCGGGCAAGAGACCCAGTACTTC
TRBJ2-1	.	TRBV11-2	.	CASSLALITYNEQFF	TGTGCCAGCAGCTTAGCTCTAATTACCTACAATGAGCAGTTCTTC
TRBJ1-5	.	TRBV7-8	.	CASSLSRYSNQPQHF	TGTGCCAGCAGCTTATCCAGGTATAGCAATCAGCCCCAGCATTTT
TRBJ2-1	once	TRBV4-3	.	CASSQEWQNNEQFF	TGCGCCAGCAGCCAAGAGTGGCAGAACAATGAGCAGTTCTTC
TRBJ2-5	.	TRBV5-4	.	CASSPGTDSHKGTQYF	TGTGCCAGCAGCCCGGGGACGGACAGTCACAAAGGGACCCAGTACTTC
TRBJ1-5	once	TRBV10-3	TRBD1	CAIQSGTGDQPQHF	TGTGCCATCCAGTCCGGGACAGGGGACCAGCCCCAGCATTTT
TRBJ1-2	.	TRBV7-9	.	CASSLNRDYGYTF	TGTGCCAGCAGCTTAAACAGAGACTATGGCTACACCTTC
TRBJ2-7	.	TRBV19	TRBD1	CASSISGQGPYEQYF	TGTGCCAGTAGTATATCCGGACAGGGCCCCTACGAGCAGTACTTC
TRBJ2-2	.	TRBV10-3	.	CAIMTGNTGELFF	TGTGCCATCATGACAGGGAACACCGGGGAGCTGTTTTTT
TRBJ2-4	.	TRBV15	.	CATSRDSAAAKNIQYF	TGTGCCACCAGCAGAGATAGCGCTGCAGCCAAAAACATTCAGTACTTC
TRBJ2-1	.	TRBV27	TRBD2	CASSFSGVTYNEQFF	TGTGCCAGCAGTTTCAGCGGGGTGACCTACAATGAGCAGTTCTTC
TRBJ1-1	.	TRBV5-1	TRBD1	CASSPTGLMNTEAFF	TGCGCCAGCAGCCCGACAGGGCTCATGAACACTGAAGCTTTCTTT
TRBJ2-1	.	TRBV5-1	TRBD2	CASSPITSGGAPFF	TGCGCCAGCAGCCCGATCACTAGCGGGGGGGCCCCGTTCTTC
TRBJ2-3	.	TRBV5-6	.	CASSFRPQGTDTQYF	TGTGCCAGCAGCTTCAGGCCCCAAGGCACAGATACGCAGTATTTT